This T cell receptor beta chain was documented in a study of regulatory T cells in long-lasting Graves disease. Remarks on this clonotype: What it recognizes is unknown.

TCR beta libraries were built with iRepertoire HTBI primers and Arm-PCR of CDR3 regions. TCRdb itself ran the multiplex PCR reads through MiXCR, one entry per CDR3 protein. The sample shows under 300,000 distinct CDR3 sequences, around 21% of them seen only once. Sample time point: newly diagnosed GD, antithyroid drugs for less than 3 months. The TCR library was made from RNA extracted from PBMCs. Blood from the periphery, approximately 10 milliliters in all, was drawn into EDTA tubes. The study's findings and limits: In persistent patients, shared public clonotypes (more than 2,500) outnumbered those in new patients (approximately 970).

The CDR3 length is 15 residues. Trimming cost V 7 bases and J 6 bases; bases outside gene matches: 6. Germline V gives CDR1 MNHNS, CDR2 SASEGT. The rearrangement joins TRBV6-1 to TRBJ2-1, with TRBD2 matching over 13 bases. The sample was peripheral blood mononuclear cells (PBMCs), taken at new diagnosis, from a patient treated with antithyroid drugs. The TCR sequence derives from a female donor with Graves disease. The CDR3 coding sequence is TGTGCCAGCACAACGACTAGCGGGAGGAGCAATGAGCAGTTCTTC. Its protein product is CASTTTSGRSNEQFF.